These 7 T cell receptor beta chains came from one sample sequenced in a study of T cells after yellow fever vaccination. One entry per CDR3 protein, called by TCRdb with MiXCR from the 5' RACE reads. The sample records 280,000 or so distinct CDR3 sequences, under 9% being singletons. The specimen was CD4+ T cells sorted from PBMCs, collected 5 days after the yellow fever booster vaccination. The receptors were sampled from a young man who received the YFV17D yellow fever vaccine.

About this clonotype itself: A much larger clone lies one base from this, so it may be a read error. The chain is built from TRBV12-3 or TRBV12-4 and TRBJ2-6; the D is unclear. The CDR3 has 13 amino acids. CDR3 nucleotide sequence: TGTGCCAGCAGTTACTCTGGGCCCAACGTCCTGACTTTC. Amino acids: CASSYSGPNVLTF.

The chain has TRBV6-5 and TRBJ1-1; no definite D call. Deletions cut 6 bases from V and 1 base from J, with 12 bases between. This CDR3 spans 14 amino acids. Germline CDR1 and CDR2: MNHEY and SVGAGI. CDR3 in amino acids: CASRALVQNTEAFF. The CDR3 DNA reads TGTGCCAGCAGGGCCTTAGTTCAGAACACTGAAGCTTTCTTT.

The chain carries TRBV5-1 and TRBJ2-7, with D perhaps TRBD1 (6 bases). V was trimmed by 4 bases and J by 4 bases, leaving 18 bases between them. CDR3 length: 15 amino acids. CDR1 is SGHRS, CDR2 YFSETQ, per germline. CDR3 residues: CASSRDTGLLYEQYF. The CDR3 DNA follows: TGCGCCAGCAGCAGGGACACAGGGTTGTTGTACGAGCAGTACTTC.

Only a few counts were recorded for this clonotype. CDR3 nucleotide sequence: TGTGCCTGGAGTGGAACAGGGAGCACAGATACGCAGTATTTT. Translation gives CAWSGTGSTDTQYF. The rearrangement uses TRBV30 and TRBJ2-3; D may be TRBD1 (6 bases). The CDR3 runs 14 residues. Germline values: CDR1 GTSNPN, CDR2 SVGIG (reference sequence). The V gene lost 1 base and the J gene lost 0 bases, with 8 bases spanning the gap.

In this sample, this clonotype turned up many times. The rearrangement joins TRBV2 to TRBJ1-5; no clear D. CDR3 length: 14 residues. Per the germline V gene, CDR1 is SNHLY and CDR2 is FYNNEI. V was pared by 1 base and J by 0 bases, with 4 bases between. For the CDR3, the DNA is TGTGCCAGCAGTGAAGGTCTTAGCAATCAGCCCCAGCATTTT. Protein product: CASSEGLSNQPQHF.

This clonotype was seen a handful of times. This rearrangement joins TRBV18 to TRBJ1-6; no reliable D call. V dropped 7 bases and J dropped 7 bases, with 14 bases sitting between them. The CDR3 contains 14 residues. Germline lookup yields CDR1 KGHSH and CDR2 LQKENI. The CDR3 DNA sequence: TGTGCCAGCTGTCGGGATAGGGTGAATTCACCCCTCCACTTT. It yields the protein CASCRDRVNSPLHF.

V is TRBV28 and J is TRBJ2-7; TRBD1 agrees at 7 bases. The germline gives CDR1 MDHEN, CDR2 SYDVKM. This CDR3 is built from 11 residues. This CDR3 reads CASSFAGGLSV. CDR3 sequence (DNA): TGTGCCAGCAGTTTCGCAGGGGGTTTGTCCGTC.